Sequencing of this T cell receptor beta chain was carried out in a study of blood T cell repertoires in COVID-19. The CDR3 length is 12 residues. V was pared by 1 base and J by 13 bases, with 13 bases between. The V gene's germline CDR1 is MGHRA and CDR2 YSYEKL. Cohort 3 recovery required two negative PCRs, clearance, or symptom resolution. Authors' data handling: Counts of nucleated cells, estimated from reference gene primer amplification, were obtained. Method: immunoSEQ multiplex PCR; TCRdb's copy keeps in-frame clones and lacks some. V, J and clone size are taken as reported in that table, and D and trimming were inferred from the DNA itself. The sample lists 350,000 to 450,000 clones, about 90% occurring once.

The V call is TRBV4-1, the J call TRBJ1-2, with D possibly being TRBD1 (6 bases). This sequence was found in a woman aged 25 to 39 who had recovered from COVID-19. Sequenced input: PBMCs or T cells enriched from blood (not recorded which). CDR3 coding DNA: TGCGCCAGCAGCCAAGTTTCAGGGGCGTGCACCTTC. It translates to CASSQVSGACTF.